This entry features one T cell receptor (beta chain) sequence. These data originate in a study of OX40 agonist ivuxolimab in advanced cancers. Per the germline V gene, CDR1 is SGHTA and CDR2 is FQGNSA. This CDR3 spans 13 amino acids. Trimming stripped 5 bases from V and 9 bases from J, with 14 bases between. Measured with immunoSEQ multiplex PCR; TCRdb has only the in-frame clones, and not every one. The table lists some 74,000 clones, about 83% of them singletons. The rearrangement joins TRBV7-2 to TRBJ2-4, with D possibly matching TRBD1 (7 bases). The TCR originated in an adult with an advanced solid tumor such as melanoma, head and neck, liver or kidney cancer. The sample consisted of CD4+ or CD8+ T cells sorted from blood, taken in a trial of the OX40 agonist ivuxolimab. The CDR3 coding sequence is TGTGCCAGCAGCGACAGACAGGGAGGCATTCAGTACTTC. It codes for CASSDRQGGIQYF.